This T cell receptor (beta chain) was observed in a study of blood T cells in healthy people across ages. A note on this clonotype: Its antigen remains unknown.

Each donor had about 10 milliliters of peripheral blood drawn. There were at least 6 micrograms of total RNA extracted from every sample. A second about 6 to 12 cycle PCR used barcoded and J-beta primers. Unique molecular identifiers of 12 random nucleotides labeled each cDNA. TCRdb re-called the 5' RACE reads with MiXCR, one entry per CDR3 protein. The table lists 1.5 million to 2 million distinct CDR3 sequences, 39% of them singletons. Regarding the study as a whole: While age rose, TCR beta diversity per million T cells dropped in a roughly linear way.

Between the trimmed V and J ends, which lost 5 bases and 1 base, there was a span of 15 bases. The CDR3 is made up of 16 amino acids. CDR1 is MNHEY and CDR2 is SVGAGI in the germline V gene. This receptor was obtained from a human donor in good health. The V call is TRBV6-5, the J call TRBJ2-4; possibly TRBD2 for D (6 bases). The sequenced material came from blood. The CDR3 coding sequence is TGTGCCAGCAGTCCGGCCCTCCGGGAGGCCAAAAACATTCAGTACTTC. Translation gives CASSPALREAKNIQYF.